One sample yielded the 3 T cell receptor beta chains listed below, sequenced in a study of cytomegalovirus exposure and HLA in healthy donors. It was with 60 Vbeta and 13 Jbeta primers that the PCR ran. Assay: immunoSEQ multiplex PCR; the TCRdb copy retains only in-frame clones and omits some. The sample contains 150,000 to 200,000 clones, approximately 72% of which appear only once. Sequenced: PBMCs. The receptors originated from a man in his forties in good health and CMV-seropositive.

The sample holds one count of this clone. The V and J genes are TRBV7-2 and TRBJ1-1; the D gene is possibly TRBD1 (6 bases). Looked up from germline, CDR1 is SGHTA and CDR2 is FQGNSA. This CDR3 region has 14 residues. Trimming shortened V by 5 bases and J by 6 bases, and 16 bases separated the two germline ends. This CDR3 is CASSVHDGGPEAFF. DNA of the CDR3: TGTGCCAGCAGCGTACATGATGGGGGCCCTGAAGCTTTCTTT. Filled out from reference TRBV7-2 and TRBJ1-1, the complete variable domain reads GAGVSQSPSNKVTEKGKDVELRCDPISGHTALYWYRQSLGQGLEFLIYFQGNSAPDKSGLPSDRFSAERTGGSVSTLTIQRTQQEDSAVYLCASSVHDGGPEAFFGQGTRLTVV.

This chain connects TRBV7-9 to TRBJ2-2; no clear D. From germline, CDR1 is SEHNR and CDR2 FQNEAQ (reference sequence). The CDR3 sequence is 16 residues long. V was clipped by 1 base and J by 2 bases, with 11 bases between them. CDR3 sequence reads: CASSLDLGRNTGELFF. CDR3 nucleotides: TGTGCCAGCAGCTTAGACTTGGGCAGAAACACCGGGGAGCTGTTTTTT.

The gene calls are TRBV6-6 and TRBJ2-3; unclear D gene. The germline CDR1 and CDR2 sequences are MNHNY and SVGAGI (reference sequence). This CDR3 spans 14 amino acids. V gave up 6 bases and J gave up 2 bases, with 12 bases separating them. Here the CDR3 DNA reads TGTGCCAGCAGGTCCGAACAGTTCACAGATACGCAGTATTTT. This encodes CASRSEQFTDTQYF.